These T cell receptor beta chains were read from a single sample in a study of Ad26.COV2.S vaccination and SARS-CoV-2 variants. TCRdb keeps only in-frame clones here, not all; method: immunoSEQ multiplex PCR. The repertoire includes 300,000 to 400,000 clones, around 90% of them detected once, and about 3.4% sits in the top ten. The material was peripheral blood, obtained in a trial of Ad26.COV2.S vaccine versus placebo. The receptor source for this set is a person aged 18-65 years who received the Ad26.COV2.S COVID-19 vaccine or a placebo. CDR3s include the opening cysteine and the closing phenylalanine or tryptophan. The order of the fields is D gene, clone size, J gene, V gene, CDR3 DNA, CDR3 protein. A D gene is named only where the DNA matches it firmly. Size tells how often a clone was seen (once, few, many) or the class of an expanded clone, and some rows leave it out.

>NA|NA|TRBJ2-7|TRBV15
TGTGCCACCAGCGCCCCGGATACCTCCCGAGGGTACGAGCAGTACTTC
CATSAPDTSRGYEQYF
>NA|NA|TRBJ1-4|TRBV5-8
TGTGCCAGCAGCTTAGCGAGACGCGGCGAAAAACTGTTTTTT
CASSLARRGEKLFF
>TRBD2|once|TRBJ2-2|TRBV24-1
TGTGCCACCAGTGATTCGAGACTAGCGGTCACCGGGGAGCTGTTTTTT
CATSDSRLAVTGELFF
>NA|once|TRBJ1-1|TRBV7-9
TGTGCCAGCAGCCACGCAGGGTTTACGACTGAAGCTTTCTTT
CASSHAGFTTEAFF
>TRBD2|few|TRBJ2-1|TRBV27
TGTGCCAGCAGTTTATTCGCGGGGGGGCTCTACAATGAGCAGTTCTTC
CASSLFAGGLYNEQFF
>TRBD2|NA|TRBJ2-2|TRBV7-8
TGTGCCAGCAGCACGACTAGCGGGGGGGGAACCGGGGAGCTGTTTTTT
CASSTTSGGGTGELFF
>NA|once|TRBJ2-3|TRBV15
TGTGCCACCAGCAGAGGTCGGGTCGGCACAGATACGCAGTATTTT
CATSRGRVGTDTQYF
>TRBD1|NA|TRBJ1-4|TRBV6-5
TGTGCCAGCAGGACAGGGGGTAATGAAAAACTGTTTTTT
CASRTGGNEKLFF
>TRBD1|NA|TRBJ2-2|TRBV7-9
TGTGCCAGCAGCGCGACAGGGGGCTTGGCCGGGGAGCTGTTTTTT
CASSATGGLAGELFF
>NA|once|TRBJ2-5|TRBV12-3/TRBV12-4
TGTGCCAGCAGCTGGGAGAGAGAGACCCAGTACTTC
CASSWERETQYF
>NA|NA|TRBJ1-1|TRBV5-6
TGTGCCAGCAGCTTGGCCAGGGATGGTTGGGGCATGAACACTGAAGCTTTCTTT
CASSLARDGWGMNTEAFF